This TCR beta chain stems from a study of cytomegalovirus exposure and HLA in healthy donors. Study outcomes and limitations: Specificity for CMV antigens was confirmed in vitro for a few of the CMV-associated chains.

There are a few counts of this clone. Its antigen is still unknown. PCR involved 60 Vbeta and 13 Jbeta primers. Assay: immunoSEQ multiplex PCR; the TCRdb copy retains only in-frame clones and omits some. The sample includes around 100,000 clones, 60% to 85% of them seen just once. V gave up 3 bases and J gave up 7 bases, with 13 bases separating them. The CDR3 runs to 14 residues. Germline V CDR1 and CDR2: SNHLY, FYNNEI. This receptor was taken from a female donor in good health and CMV-seropositive. Sequenced input: PBMCs. The J gene is TRBJ1-3, the V gene TRBV2; D is perhaps TRBD1 (5 bases). The CDR3 nucleotides are TGTGCCAGCAGTGACAGGGAGCGGGTGAACACCATATATTTT. This codes for CASSDRERVNTIYF. Full variable domain (rest looked up from reference TRBV2 and TRBJ1-3): EPEVTQTPSHQVTQMGQEVILRCVPISNHLYFYWYRQILGQKVEFLVSFYNNEISEKSEIFDDQFSVERPDGSNFTLKIRSTKLEDSAMYFCASSDRERVNTIYFGEGSWLTVV.